This T cell receptor beta chain was sequenced for a study of T-cell reconstitution after alpha-beta-depleted transplantation in children. This clonotype occurred many times. Using unique molecular identifiers, the investigators prepared the TCRbeta library. TCRdb re-analysed the PCR reads in MiXCR, keeping a single row per CDR3 protein. The table lists 65,000 to 75,000 distinct CDR3 sequences, roughly 5% of them singletons. This CDR3 has 12 residues. In germline, CDR1 is GTSNPN, CDR2 SVGIG (reference sequence). The germline V and J ends were trimmed by 4 bases and 6 bases, with 10 bases remaining between them.

The receptor's source is a boy under two years old who had a stem cell transplant for acute myeloid leukemia, so the T cells may come from the graft donor. The chain has TRBV30 and TRBJ2-1; D may be TRBD2 (5 bases). The material was PBMCs, mostly from graft donor cells, obtained 180 days after TCRalphabeta/CD19-depleted stem cell transplant. The CDR3 is CAWTGRGNEQFF. In DNA form, the CDR3 reads TGTGCCTGGACAGGTCGGGGCAATGAGCAGTTCTTC.